The source of this TCR beta chain is a study of blood T cell repertoires in COVID-19. Overall study context: PBMCs, B-cell-depleted T cells, or T cells provided the cDNA or gDNA that made up the material.

The protocol was immunoSEQ multiplex PCR, while the TCRdb copy is restricted to in-frame clones and leaves out a portion. The sample includes about 200,000 clones, around nine tenths of them seen just once. The length of the CDR3 is 17 residues. The germline V gene has CDR1 LGHNA and CDR2 YNFKEQ. Trimming at V came to 0 bases and at J to 5 bases, leaving 6 bases not matched to a gene. Sequencing was done on a sample of peripheral blood. This clonotype was obtained from a man aged 55 to 70 with COVID-19, enrolled during active disease. The genes are TRBV4-2 and TRBJ2-3; TRBD2 matches at 12 bases. The CDR3 DNA sequence: TGTGCCAGCAGCCAAGAGGCTAGCGGGAGGGCAAGAGATACGCAGTATTTT. Its translation: CASSQEASGRARDTQYF.